These T cell receptor beta chains were read from a single sample in a study of T cell changes during pregnancy in multiple sclerosis. TCRdb keeps only in-frame clones here, not all; method: immunoSEQ multiplex PCR. Among 65,000 to 70,000 clones listed, approximately 91% were seen once. This specimen consisted of peripheral blood, obtained in the first trimester of pregnancy. These receptors were taken from a female donor with multiple sclerosis, enrolled in a pregnancy study. The CDR3 runs from the conserved cysteine through the conserved F or W. D genes are given only for firm matches. Clone size is not always given. Where it is, it says once, few, many or a class for expanded clones.

V: TRBV5-4; size: -; J: TRBJ2-7; D: -; DNA: TGTGCCAGCAGCGTTGACAGCTACGAGCAGTACTTC; CDR3: CASSVDSYEQYF
V: TRBV18; size: -; J: TRBJ2-1; D: TRBD2; DNA: TGTGCCAGCTCACCATCGGGGGGGCTAGTGCAGTTCTTC; CDR3: CASSPSGGLVQFF
V: TRBV10-3; size: -; J: TRBJ2-1; D: TRBD1; DNA: TGTGCCATCAGCACCGGGACAGGATTAAATGAGCAGTTCTTC; CDR3: CAISTGTGLNEQFF
V: TRBV6-1; size: -; J: TRBJ1-1; D: -; DNA: TGTGCCAGCAGTGGTCTTGTGTCCGGTTGGAACACTGAAGCTTTCTTT; CDR3: CASSGLVSGWNTEAFF
V: TRBV25-1; size: -; J: TRBJ2-7; D: -; DNA: TGTGCCAGCAGTGGACGGGACTCCACCTACGAGCAGTACTTC; CDR3: CASSGRDSTYEQYF
V: TRBV4-1; size: -; J: TRBJ2-2; D: -; DNA: TGCGCCAGCAGCCAACTTACAGAGAACACCGGGGAGCTGTTTTTT; CDR3: CASSQLTENTGELFF
V: TRBV6-5; size: -; J: TRBJ2-7; D: TRBD1; DNA: TGTGCCAGCAGTTTCGGGACAGGGGGCTACGAGCAGTACTTC; CDR3: CASSFGTGGYEQYF
V: TRBV29-1; size: -; J: TRBJ1-2; D: -; DNA: TGCAGCGTGGGGGGGGAGATGTATGGCTACACCTTC; CDR3: CSVGGEMYGYTF
V: TRBV29-1; size: -; J: TRBJ2-1; D: -; DNA: TGCAGCGTTGAGCGGCAGGGATACAATGAGCAGTTCTTC; CDR3: CSVERQGYNEQFF
V: TRBV7-9; size: -; J: TRBJ2-7; D: -; DNA: TGTGCCAGCAGCCAACGCAAGGGGGGGCGCGTGGACGAGCAGTACTTC; CDR3: CASSQRKGGRVDEQYF
V: TRBV2; size: -; J: TRBJ2-1; D: TRBD2; DNA: TGTGCCAGCAGTCCCCGACTAGCGGGAGGGATAAACTACAATGAGCAGTTCTTC; CDR3: CASSPRLAGGINYNEQFF
V: TRBV6-6; size: few; J: TRBJ1-2; D: -; DNA: TGTGCCAGCCTGTCCACAGCGGACCTCTATGGCTACACCTTC; CDR3: CASLSTADLYGYTF
V: TRBV10-3; size: -; J: TRBJ2-3; D: -; DNA: TGTGCCATCAGTGAGAGCAGGGATTCAGATACGCAGTATTTT; CDR3: CAISESRDSDTQYF
V: TRBV6-1; size: -; J: TRBJ1-1; D: -; DNA: TGTGCCAGCTCGCCGCTTCAGGGAACTGAAGCTTTCTTT; CDR3: CASSPLQGTEAFF
V: TRBV7-8; size: -; J: TRBJ1-2; D: TRBD1; DNA: TGTGCCAGCAGCTTAGCCCTTACAGGGGCCGGCTATGGCTACACCTTC; CDR3: CASSLALTGAGYGYTF
V: TRBV27; size: -; J: TRBJ2-7; D: -; DNA: TGTGCCAGCAGTCTTGGAGTCTATGGCTCCTACGAGCAGTACTTC; CDR3: CASSLGVYGSYEQYF
V: TRBV5-1; size: -; J: TRBJ2-4; D: TRBD1; DNA: TGCGCCAGCACCCAGGACAGGGGAGGCATTCAGTACTTC; CDR3: CASTQDRGGIQYF
V: TRBV19; size: -; J: TRBJ2-1; D: TRBD2; DNA: TGTGCCAGTAGTACGTCTAGCGGGAGTTTACTCATTGGGAATGAGCAGTTCTTC; CDR3: CASSTSSGSLLIGNEQFF
V: TRBV5-1; size: -; J: TRBJ2-7; D: -; DNA: TGCGCCAGCAGCATGGCAGACTACTCCTACGAGCAGTACTTC; CDR3: CASSMADYSYEQYF
V: TRBV6-1; size: -; J: TRBJ2-6; D: -; DNA: TGTGCCAGCAGTGAAGTGCGGGCTTCTGGGGCCAACGTCCTGACTTTC; CDR3: CASSEVRASGANVLTF
V: TRBV4-2; size: -; J: TRBJ1-2; D: -; DNA: TGTGCCAGCAGCCAAGAGATGACAGGTGCCTATGGCTACACCTTC; CDR3: CASSQEMTGAYGYTF
V: TRBV9; size: -; J: TRBJ2-1; D: TRBD2; DNA: TGTGCCAGCAGCTTTCGGGGACTAGCGACTGAGCAGTTCTTC; CDR3: CASSFRGLATEQFF
V: TRBV9; size: -; J: TRBJ2-3; D: TRBD2; DNA: TGTGCCAGCAGCATCTCTAGCGGGACGGGCACAGATACGCAGTATTTT; CDR3: CASSISSGTGTDTQYF
V: TRBV6-1; size: few; J: TRBJ1-2; D: -; DNA: TGTGCCAGCACCCAGGGTCTTTCTAACTATGGCTACACCTTC; CDR3: CASTQGLSNYGYTF
V: TRBV27; size: few; J: TRBJ1-2; D: TRBD1; DNA: TGTGCCAGCAGTTTAGGGGGACAGGGGGGCTACACCTTC; CDR3: CASSLGGQGGYTF
V: TRBV19; size: -; J: TRBJ1-5; D: TRBD1; DNA: TGTGCCAGTAGTAGCCAGGGGGTCAATCAGCCCCAGCATTTT; CDR3: CASSSQGVNQPQHF
V: TRBV5-6; size: -; J: TRBJ1-6; D: -; DNA: TGTGCCAGCAGCCCCGACAGCTATAATTCACCCCTCCACTTT; CDR3: CASSPDSYNSPLHF
V: TRBV5-1; size: -; J: TRBJ1-5; D: -; DNA: TGCGCCAGCAGCTTGGAGGGACTCGGGATCAATCAGCCCCAGCATTTT; CDR3: CASSLEGLGINQPQHF
V: TRBV18; size: -; J: TRBJ1-4; D: -; DNA: TGTGCCAGCTCACCACTGGGTCAGGGGAATGAAAAACTGTTTTTT; CDR3: CASSPLGQGNEKLFF
V: TRBV5-1; size: -; J: TRBJ2-1; D: -; DNA: TGCGCCAGCAGCTTGGCGTCTAGCGTAAACAATGAGCAGTTCTTC; CDR3: CASSLASSVNNEQFF
V: TRBV6-5; size: -; J: TRBJ2-6; D: -; DNA: TGTGCCAGCCGGAGGAATACTGGGGCCAACGTCCTGACTTTC; CDR3: CASRRNTGANVLTF
V: TRBV19; size: -; J: TRBJ1-3; D: TRBD1; DNA: TGTGCCAGTAGTATTCGGCAGGGGGGTCTTTTGGGCTCTGGAAACACCATATATTTT; CDR3: CASSIRQGGLLGSGNTIYF
V: TRBV14; size: -; J: TRBJ1-3; D: -; DNA: TGTGCCAGCAGCCAAGTCCTAAGCCCCGGAAACACCATATATTTT; CDR3: CASSQVLSPGNTIYF
V: TRBV7-6; size: -; J: TRBJ2-3; D: -; DNA: TGTGCCAGCAGCCCCGCCACGGTACCTAGCACAGATACGCAGTATTTT; CDR3: CASSPATVPSTDTQYF
V: TRBV5-6; size: -; J: TRBJ1-1; D: -; DNA: TGTGCCAGCAGCTTGGACAGGGAGTATTCTGAAGCTTTCTTT; CDR3: CASSLDREYSEAFF
V: TRBV5-1; size: -; J: TRBJ2-3; D: -; DNA: TGCGCCAGCAGCTTGTCGGGGGAGTACACAGATACGCAGTATTTT; CDR3: CASSLSGEYTDTQYF
V: TRBV7-8; size: once; J: TRBJ2-5; D: -; DNA: TGTGCCAGCAGCCCCTTAAGATCCGGGGGTGAGACCCAGTACTTC; CDR3: CASSPLRSGGETQYF
V: TRBV29-1; size: -; J: TRBJ2-2; D: -; DNA: TGCAGCGGGCGTACAGGGTACGTCGGCGGGGAGCTGTTTTTT; CDR3: CSGRTGYVGGELFF
V: TRBV25-1; size: -; J: TRBJ1-4; D: -; DNA: TGTGCCAGCAGTGAAGGGGGGGAAAAACTGTTTTTT; CDR3: CASSEGGEKLFF
V: TRBV11-2; size: -; J: TRBJ1-2; D: -; DNA: TGTGCCAGCAGCTTAGAGGGAGGCACGTATGGCTACACCTTC; CDR3: CASSLEGGTYGYTF
V: TRBV27; size: -; J: TRBJ2-2; D: TRBD2; DNA: TGTGCCAGCAGTCCGGGACTAGCGGGAGCAAGAGGCACCGGGGAGCTGTTTTTT; CDR3: CASSPGLAGARGTGELFF
V: TRBV28; size: -; J: TRBJ1-4; D: -; DNA: TGTGCCAGCAGTTTAAGGCAGGGTGAAAAACTGTTTTTT; CDR3: CASSLRQGEKLFF
V: TRBV5-1; size: -; J: TRBJ2-7; D: -; DNA: TGCGCCAGCAGCGACCGGGACACCTCTATCCCCTACGAGCAGTACTTC; CDR3: CASSDRDTSIPYEQYF
V: TRBV7-2; size: -; J: TRBJ2-7; D: TRBD2; DNA: TGTGCCAGCAGCTATTTCAGCGGGAGGGCTGGAGGCGAGCAGTACTTC; CDR3: CASSYFSGRAGGEQYF
V: TRBV6-1; size: once; J: TRBJ1-1; D: -; DNA: TGTGCCAGCAGTGAAAGCCGTGGAGGCCGCCCGGCTTTCTTT; CDR3: CASSESRGGRPAFF
V: TRBV6-1; size: -; J: TRBJ2-4; D: TRBD1; DNA: TGTGCCAGCAGGGAGGACAGGGTAGCCAAAAACATTCAGTACTTC; CDR3: CASREDRVAKNIQYF
V: TRBV4-1; size: -; J: TRBJ1-6; D: -; DNA: TGCGCCAGCAGCCAAGATGTCAGGGATACCTATAATTCACCCCTCCACTTT; CDR3: CASSQDVRDTYNSPLHF
V: TRBV30; size: -; J: TRBJ2-1; D: -; DNA: TGTGCCTGGAGTGTCTCTCTAGACAATGAGCAGTTCTTC; CDR3: CAWSVSLDNEQFF
V: TRBV5-4; size: -; J: TRBJ2-7; D: TRBD1; DNA: TGTGCCAGCAGCTCGCTACCCCACAGGGGATTGGACGAGCAGTACTTC; CDR3: CASSSLPHRGLDEQYF
V: TRBV18; size: -; J: TRBJ1-2; D: -; DNA: TGTGCCAGCTCACCTAAGACAGCTAACTATGGCTACACCTTC; CDR3: CASSPKTANYGYTF
V: TRBV10-3; size: many; J: TRBJ1-5; D: TRBD1; DNA: TGTGCCATCAGTTCCTCGGCAGGACAGGGGATGAATCAGCCCCAGCATTTT; CDR3: CAISSSAGQGMNQPQHF
V: TRBV11-2; size: -; J: TRBJ1-4; D: -; DNA: TGTGCCAGCAGCTTAGTCGGGGAAAAACTGTTTTTT; CDR3: CASSLVGEKLFF